A selection of T cell receptor beta chains follows, all from one sample in a study of blood T cells in healthy people across ages. TCRdb independently ran MiXCR on the 5' RACE reads; one entry per CDR3 protein. The table has about 970,000 distinct CDR3 sequences, 45% to 60% seen once. The source material was blood. These TCRs come from a woman aged 55-70 years in good health. Both conserved end residues are part of each CDR3. A D gene is named only where the DNA matches it firmly. Part of the rows lack a size; the others show once, few, many or a class for expanded clones.

cdr3_nt cdr3_aa v_call clone_size j_call d_call
TGTGCCAGCAGCCAACTACCAGACCAGATTAATTCACCCCTCCACTTT CASSQLPDQINSPLHF TRBV3-1 NA TRBJ1-6 NA
TGTGCCAGCAGCCAAGATTGGAGTAGCGGGGTTGAGCAGTTCTTC CASSQDWSSGVEQFF TRBV4-2 few TRBJ2-1 TRBD2
TGTGCCAGCAGCTTCCGGGTAGCTAACTATGGCTACACCTTC CASSFRVANYGYTF TRBV7-2 NA TRBJ1-2 NA
TGTGCCAGCAGCGCCCGGTGGATGGGGGTCACAAGCACAGATACGCAGTATTTT CASSARWMGVTSTDTQYF TRBV9 NA TRBJ2-3 NA
TGCAGCGTTGACTATTCCTACAATGAGCAGTTCTTC CSVDYSYNEQFF TRBV29-1 once TRBJ2-1 NA
TGCAGTGGTGGCGGGGTTAACTATGGCTACACCTTC CSGGGVNYGYTF TRBV20-1 NA TRBJ1-2 NA
TGCAGTGCTGATCCCGTAAGGGGAGGGGAGCAGTACTTC CSADPVRGGEQYF TRBV20-1 NA TRBJ2-7 TRBD2
TGCGCCAGCAGCACCCGGGACAGAAATGAAAAACTGTTTTTT CASSTRDRNEKLFF TRBV5-1 NA TRBJ1-4 TRBD1
TGTGCCACCAGCAGACCACCGAGACTCTTAAAACACATTCAGTACTTC CATSRPPRLLKHIQYF TRBV15 NA TRBJ2-4 NA
TGTGCCAGCAGGTATTCCCGGGAGTGGGGGCGCGAGCAGTACTTC CASRYSREWGREQYF TRBV6-5 NA TRBJ2-7 NA
TGTGCCAGCAGCCTTAGGCCGGGACTAGCGGTCTACGAGCAGTACTTC CASSLRPGLAVYEQYF TRBV7-2 NA TRBJ2-7 TRBD2
TGTGCCACCAGTGATTCTGGACTAGCGGCTCGAAATGAGCAGTTCTTC CATSDSGLAARNEQFF TRBV24-1 NA TRBJ2-1 TRBD2
TGCAGTGCTAGGGCAGGACCCTACGAGCAGTACTTC CSARAGPYEQYF TRBV20-1 few TRBJ2-7 NA
TGCAGCGGCGGCCAGGGGGCATACTACAATGAGCAGTTCTTC CSGGQGAYYNEQFF TRBV29-1 NA TRBJ2-1 TRBD1
TGCGCCAGCAGCTGGGGGACAGGGGATAACTACGAGCAGTACTTC CASSWGTGDNYEQYF TRBV5-1 NA TRBJ2-7 TRBD1
TGTGCCAGCCCACCAATCCAAACAGATACGCAGTATTTT CASPPIQTDTQYF TRBV18 NA TRBJ2-3 NA
TGCGCCAGCAGCTTGGGGGACTCCAGATCCTACGAGCAGTACTTC CASSLGDSRSYEQYF TRBV5-1 few TRBJ2-7 NA
TGTGCCAGCAGCAACACGGGGACGGCGGGTAATGAAAAACTGTTTTTT CASSNTGTAGNEKLFF TRBV6-6 NA TRBJ1-4 NA
TGTGCCAGCACCAGAGGTTCACCCCTCCACTTT CASTRGSPLHF TRBV2 NA TRBJ1-6 NA
TGTGCTAGTGGTTTGAGCGCCCACGAGCAGTACTTC CASGLSAHEQYF TRBV12-5 once TRBJ2-7 NA
TGCAGCGGGGGGACTACTGGCACCGGGGAGCTGTTTTTT CSGGTTGTGELFF TRBV29-1 NA TRBJ2-2 TRBD2
TGCGCCAGCAGCCAGACCGGGGAGACCCGGTACTTC CASSQTGETRYF TRBV4-1 NA TRBJ2-5 NA
TGTGCCAGCAGGGATAGACAGACTCAGCCCCAGCATTTT CASRDRQTQPQHF TRBV2 NA TRBJ1-5 NA
TGTGCCAGCAGAAGACTAGCGGGAGGTGGGGAGCAGTTCTTC CASRRLAGGGEQFF TRBV27 NA TRBJ2-1 TRBD2
TGTGCCAGCAGGCAAGACACTACCCGAAACAATGAGCAGTTCTTC CASRQDTTRNNEQFF TRBV6-2/TRBV6-3 NA TRBJ2-1 NA
TGCGCCAGCAGCCCCTACCCCAGGACAGGGAACTATGGCTACACCTTC CASSPYPRTGNYGYTF TRBV4-1 NA TRBJ1-2 TRBD1
TGTGCCAGCAGCAGAAGCACAGGGTTGGAGACCCAGTACTTC CASSRSTGLETQYF TRBV6-5 NA TRBJ2-5 NA
TGTGCCAGCAGCGCCCCCCCTGGGCAAGATACGCAGTATTTT CASSAPPGQDTQYF TRBV12-3/TRBV12-4 few TRBJ2-3 NA
TGTGCCAGCAGCGTATCGGGCCAGAGCTACAATGAGCAGTTCTTC CASSVSGQSYNEQFF TRBV9 NA TRBJ2-1 NA
TGTGCCAGCAGTTACGGTAGCGGGAGGGGAATCTACGAGCAGTACTTC CASSYGSGRGIYEQYF TRBV6-5 NA TRBJ2-7 TRBD2
TGTGCCAGTACCCGAGGGGGGGCATATCAGCCCCAGCATTTT CASTRGGAYQPQHF TRBV19 NA TRBJ1-5 NA
TGTGCCAGCAGTGAATTCGGCGAGTCCTACGAGCAGTACTTC CASSEFGESYEQYF TRBV25-1 few TRBJ2-7 NA
TGCAGTGCTAGAAAACCCCCCTACGAGCAGTACTTC CSARKPPYEQYF TRBV20-1 NA TRBJ2-7 NA
TGTGCCAGCAGCCAATACGGCGGTAGCGGAAACTACAATGAGCAGTTCTTC CASSQYGGSGNYNEQFF TRBV3-1 NA TRBJ2-1 NA
TGTGCCAGCAGTTTGCTCCTTTTTACCCAGGCCCTCCAAGAGACCCAGTACTTC CASSLLLFTQALQETQYF TRBV28 NA TRBJ2-5 NA